These 8 T cell receptor beta chains were sequenced from one sample in a study of blood T cell repertoires in COVID-19. Assay used: immunoSEQ multiplex PCR; TCRdb lists only in-frame clones, some missing. The repertoire holds about 100,000 clones, with roughly nine tenths as singletons. Sequencing was carried out using peripheral blood. The receptors originated from a human donor in a cohort sampled during active COVID-19.

The chain couples TRBV24-1 to TRBJ2-1, with 11 bases aligning to TRBD2. V was pared by 4 bases and J by 2 bases, with 6 bases of the junction left unmatched. Germline V gene sequence: CDR1 KGHDR, CDR2 SFDVKD. The CDR3 has 17 residues. The CDR3 coding sequence is TGTGCCACCAGTGACACCCGGACTAGCGGGCCCTACAATGAGCAGTTCTTC. Translating it yields CATSDTRTSGPYNEQFF.

J is TRBJ2-1 and V is TRBV30; D possibly corresponds to TRBD2 (5 bases). In germline, CDR1 is GTSNPN, CDR2 SVGIG (reference sequence). The length of the CDR3 is 16 residues. V lost 0 bases to trimming and J lost 0 bases, with 12 bases between them. The CDR3 DNA sequence: TGTGCCTGGAGTGTACATAGAGGGAGCTCCTACAATGAGCAGTTCTTC. Translated, it gives CAWSVHRGSSYNEQFF.

The chain uses TRBV18 and TRBJ2-2; weak D call: TRBD1 (6 bases). The CDR3 loop spans 15 amino acids. Germline lookup yields CDR1 KGHSH and CDR2 LQKENI. V lost 3 bases to trimming and J lost 5 bases, with 13 bases between them. This CDR3 is CASSPYGTPTGELFF. The CDR3, as DNA: TGTGCCAGCTCACCCTACGGGACACCGACCGGGGAGCTGTTTTTT.

The CDR3 bases are TGTGCCAGCAGCCACCCGACTAGCAGCACAGATACGCAGTATTTT. It codes for CASSHPTSSTDTQYF. The rearrangement joins TRBV6-2 or TRBV6-3 to TRBJ2-3, with 7 bases fitting TRBD2. The V gene's germline CDR1 is MNHEY and CDR2 SVGEGT. Trimming at V came to 6 bases and at J to 0 bases, leaving 6 bases not matched to a gene. This CDR3 contains 15 residues.

The rearrangement links TRBV10-3 to TRBJ1-1, with D possibly matching TRBD1 (6 bases). The CDR3 covers 14 residues. V lost 4 bases and J 1 base, leaving 10 bases between the germline ends. Per the germline V gene, CDR1 is ENHRY and CDR2 is SYGVKD. CDR3 DNA sequence: TGTGCCATCAGTGGGGGGGGCACGAACACTGAAGCTTTCTTT. Protein: CAISGGGTNTEAFF.

V gene TRBV28 combines with J gene TRBJ2-3; 7 nucleotides agree with TRBD1. V lost 4 bases to trimming and J lost 2 bases; unmatched junction nucleotides: 12. The CDR3 sequence is 17 residues long. CDR1 is MDHEN and CDR2 is SYDVKM in the germline V gene. CDR3 DNA: TGTGCCAGCAGTTCGACCAGGACAGGCCCCTTCACAGATACGCAGTATTTT. Protein: CASSSTRTGPFTDTQYF.

The chain links TRBV29-1 to TRBJ2-2; possible D gene TRBD2, 6 bases. Germline V gene data show CDR1 as SQVTM and CDR2 as ANQGSEA. The CDR3 is 18 residues long. Deletions cut 0 bases from V and 6 bases from J, with 23 bases between. CDR3 residues: CSVEDLRGSGGRAGELFF. Written as DNA, the CDR3 is TGCAGCGTTGAAGATCTTCGAGGGTCCGGGGGTAGGGCCGGGGAGCTGTTTTTT.

V gene TRBV2 combines with J gene TRBJ1-3; 7 bases agree with TRBD1. This CDR3 is 18 amino acids long. Losses at the gene ends were 8 bases for V and 0 bases for J; bases not matched to a gene: 16. The germline V gene encodes CDR1 SNHLY and CDR2 FYNNEI. The CDR3 region is CASAPKGAEQSSGNTIYF. DNA for the CDR3: TGTGCCAGCGCCCCTAAGGGGGCGGAACAGAGCTCTGGAAACACCATATATTTT.